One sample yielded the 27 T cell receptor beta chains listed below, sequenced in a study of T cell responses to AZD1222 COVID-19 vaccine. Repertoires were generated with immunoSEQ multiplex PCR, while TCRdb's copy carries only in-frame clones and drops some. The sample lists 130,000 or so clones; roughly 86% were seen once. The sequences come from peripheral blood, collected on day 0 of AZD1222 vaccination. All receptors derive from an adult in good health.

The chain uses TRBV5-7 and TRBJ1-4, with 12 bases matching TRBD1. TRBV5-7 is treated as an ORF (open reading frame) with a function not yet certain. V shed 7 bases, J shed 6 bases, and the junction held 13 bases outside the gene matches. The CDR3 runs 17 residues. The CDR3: CASSLPGQGAKDEKLFF. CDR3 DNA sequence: TGTGCCAGCTCATTACCGGGACAGGGGGCGAAGGATGAAAAACTGTTTTTT.

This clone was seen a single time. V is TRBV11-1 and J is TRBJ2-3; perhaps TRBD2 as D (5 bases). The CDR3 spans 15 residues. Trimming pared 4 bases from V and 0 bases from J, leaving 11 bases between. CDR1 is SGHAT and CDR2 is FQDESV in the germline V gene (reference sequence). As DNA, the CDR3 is TGTGCCAGCAGCTCCGGACTGACTAGCACAGATACGCAGTATTTT. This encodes CASSSGLTSTDTQYF. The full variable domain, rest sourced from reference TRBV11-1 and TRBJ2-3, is EAEVAQSPRYKITEKSQAVAFWCDPISGHATLYWYRQILGQGPELLVQFQDESVVDDSQLPKDRFSAERLKGVDSTLKIQPAELGDSAMYLCASSSGLTSTDTQYFGPGTRLTVL.

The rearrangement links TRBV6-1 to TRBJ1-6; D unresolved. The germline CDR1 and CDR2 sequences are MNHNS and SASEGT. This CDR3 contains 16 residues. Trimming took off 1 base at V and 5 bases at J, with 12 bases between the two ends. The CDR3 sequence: CASSEGFGSHNSPLHF. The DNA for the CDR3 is TGTGCCAGCAGTGAAGGCTTCGGGAGCCATAATTCACCCCTCCACTTT.

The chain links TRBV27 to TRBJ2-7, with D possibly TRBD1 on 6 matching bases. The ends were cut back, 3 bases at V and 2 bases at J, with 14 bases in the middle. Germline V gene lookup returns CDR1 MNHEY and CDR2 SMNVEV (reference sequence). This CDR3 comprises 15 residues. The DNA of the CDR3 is TGTGCCAGCAGTTTCTGGGGTCAGGGGCCCTACGAGCAGTACTTC. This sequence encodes CASSFWGQGPYEQYF.

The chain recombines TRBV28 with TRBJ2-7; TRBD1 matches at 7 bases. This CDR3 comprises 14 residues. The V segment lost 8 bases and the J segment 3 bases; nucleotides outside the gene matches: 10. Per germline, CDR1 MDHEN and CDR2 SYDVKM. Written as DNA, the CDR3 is TGTGCCAGCGTACCCGGGACAGCTCACTACGAGCAGTACTTC. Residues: CASVPGTAHYEQYF.

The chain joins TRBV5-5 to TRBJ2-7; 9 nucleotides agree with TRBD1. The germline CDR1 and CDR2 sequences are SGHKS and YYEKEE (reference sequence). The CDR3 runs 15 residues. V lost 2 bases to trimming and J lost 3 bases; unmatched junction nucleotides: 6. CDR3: CASSFFGGQGYEQYF. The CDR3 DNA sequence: TGTGCCAGCAGCTTCTTTGGGGGACAGGGCTACGAGCAGTACTTC.

CDR3 nucleotides: TGTGCCAGCAGTAAACGAGGACCGGTAACCTACGAGCAGTACTTC. This sequence encodes CASSKRGPVTYEQYF. The rearrangement joins TRBV28 to TRBJ2-7; D uncertain. The germline gives CDR1 MDHEN, CDR2 SYDVKM. The CDR3 contains 15 residues. The germline V and J ends were trimmed by 5 bases and 2 bases, with 16 bases remaining between them.

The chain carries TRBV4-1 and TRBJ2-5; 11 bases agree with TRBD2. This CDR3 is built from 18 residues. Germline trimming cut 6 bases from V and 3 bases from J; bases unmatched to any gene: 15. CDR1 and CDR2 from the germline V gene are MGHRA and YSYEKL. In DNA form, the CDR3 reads TGCGCCAGCAGTCAGGGTCCCACTAGCGGGAGCCAGGAAGAGACCCAGTACTTC. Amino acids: CASSQGPTSGSQEETQYF.

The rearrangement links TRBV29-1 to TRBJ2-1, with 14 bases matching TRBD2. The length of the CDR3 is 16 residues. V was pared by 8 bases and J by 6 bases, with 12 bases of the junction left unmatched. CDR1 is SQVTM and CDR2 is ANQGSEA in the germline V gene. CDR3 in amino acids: CSFGRGLAGVGNEQFF. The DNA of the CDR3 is TGCAGCTTCGGACGGGGACTAGCGGGAGTGGGCAATGAGCAGTTCTTC.

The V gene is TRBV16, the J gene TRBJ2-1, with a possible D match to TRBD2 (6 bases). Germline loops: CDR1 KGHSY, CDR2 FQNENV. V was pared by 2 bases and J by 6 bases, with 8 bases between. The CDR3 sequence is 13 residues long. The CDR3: CASSQQEGNEQFF. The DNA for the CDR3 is TGTGCCAGCAGCCAACAGGAGGGCAATGAGCAGTTCTTC.

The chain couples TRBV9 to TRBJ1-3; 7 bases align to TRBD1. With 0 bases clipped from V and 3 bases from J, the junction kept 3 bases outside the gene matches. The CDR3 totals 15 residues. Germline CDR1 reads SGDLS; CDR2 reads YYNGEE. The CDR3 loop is CASSVGRGLGNTIYF. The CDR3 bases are TGTGCCAGCAGCGTAGGGAGGGGGCTTGGAAACACCATATATTTT.

The CDR3 spells CASSAQDTQYF. The DNA for the CDR3 is TGTGCCAGCAGTGCCCAAGATACGCAGTATTTT. The chain joins TRBV2 to TRBJ2-3; D is ambiguous. The germline V and J ends were trimmed by 4 bases and 5 bases, with 4 bases remaining between them. Germline V gene lookup returns CDR1 SNHLY and CDR2 FYNNEI. The CDR3 spans 11 residues.

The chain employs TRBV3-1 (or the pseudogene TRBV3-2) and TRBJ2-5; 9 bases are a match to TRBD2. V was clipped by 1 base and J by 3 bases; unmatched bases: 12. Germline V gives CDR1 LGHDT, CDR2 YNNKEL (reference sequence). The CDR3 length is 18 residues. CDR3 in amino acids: CASSQGRRAGGAEETQYF. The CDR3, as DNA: TGTGCCAGCAGCCAAGGGAGGCGAGCGGGGGGCGCCGAAGAGACCCAGTACTTC.

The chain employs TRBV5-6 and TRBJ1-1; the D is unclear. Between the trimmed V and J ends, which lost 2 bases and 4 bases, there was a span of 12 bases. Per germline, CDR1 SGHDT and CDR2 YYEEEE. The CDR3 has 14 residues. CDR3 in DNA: TGTGCCAGCAGCTTTAATGGTGGGAGCACTGAAGCTTTCTTT. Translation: CASSFNGGSTEAFF. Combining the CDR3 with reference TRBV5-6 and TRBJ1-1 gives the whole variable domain DAGVTQSPTHLIKTRGQQVTLRCSPKSGHDTVSWYQQALGQGPQFIFQYYEEEERQRGNFPDRFSGHQFPNYSSELNVNALLLGDSALYLCASSFNGGSTEAFFGQGTRLTVV.

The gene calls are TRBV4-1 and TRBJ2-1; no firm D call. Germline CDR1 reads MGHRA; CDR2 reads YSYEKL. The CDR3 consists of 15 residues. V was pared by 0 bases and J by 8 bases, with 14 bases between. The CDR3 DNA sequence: TGCGCCAGCAGCCAAGACGAGGCAGTCCGCTATGAGCAGTTCTTC. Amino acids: CASSQDEAVRYEQFF.

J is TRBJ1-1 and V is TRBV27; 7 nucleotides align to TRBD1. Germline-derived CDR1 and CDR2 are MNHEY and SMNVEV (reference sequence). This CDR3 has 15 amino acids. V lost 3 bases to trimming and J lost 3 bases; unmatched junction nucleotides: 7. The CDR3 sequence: CASSLTGPWDTEAFF. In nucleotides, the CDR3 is TGTGCCAGCAGTTTGACAGGGCCATGGGACACTGAAGCTTTCTTT.

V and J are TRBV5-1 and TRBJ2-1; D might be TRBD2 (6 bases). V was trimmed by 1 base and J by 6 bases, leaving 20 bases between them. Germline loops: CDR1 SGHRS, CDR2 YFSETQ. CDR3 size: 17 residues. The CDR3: CASSLSGDSSVRNEQFF. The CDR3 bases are TGCGCCAGCAGCTTGTCGGGGGACTCCTCGGTCCGCAATGAGCAGTTCTTC.

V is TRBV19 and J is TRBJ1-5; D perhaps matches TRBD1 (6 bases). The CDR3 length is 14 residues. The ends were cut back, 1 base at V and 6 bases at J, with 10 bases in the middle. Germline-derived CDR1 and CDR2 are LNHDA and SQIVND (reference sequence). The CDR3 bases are TGTGCCAGTAGTATAGGGGGGGCCGGTCAGCCCCAGCATTTT. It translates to CASSIGGAGQPQHF.

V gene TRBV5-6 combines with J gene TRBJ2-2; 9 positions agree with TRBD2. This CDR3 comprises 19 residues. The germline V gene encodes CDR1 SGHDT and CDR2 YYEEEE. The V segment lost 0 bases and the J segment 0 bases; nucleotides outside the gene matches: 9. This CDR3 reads CASSLGGPSGGSNTGELFF. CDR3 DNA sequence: TGTGCCAGCAGCTTGGGAGGCCCCAGCGGGGGGTCGAACACCGGGGAGCTGTTTTTT. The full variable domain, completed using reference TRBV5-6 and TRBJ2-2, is DAGVTQSPTHLIKTRGQQVTLRCSPKSGHDTVSWYQQALGQGPQFIFQYYEEEERQRGNFPDRFSGHQFPNYSSELNVNALLLGDSALYLCASSLGGPSGGSNTGELFFGEGSRLTVL.

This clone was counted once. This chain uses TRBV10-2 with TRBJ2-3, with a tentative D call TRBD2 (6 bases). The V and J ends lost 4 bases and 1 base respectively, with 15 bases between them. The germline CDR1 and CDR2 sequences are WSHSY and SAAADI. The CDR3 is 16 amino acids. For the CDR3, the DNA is TGCGCCAGCAGTGTTTCGGTTAGCGGAGGCACAGATACGCAGTATTTT. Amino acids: CASSVSVSGGTDTQYF.

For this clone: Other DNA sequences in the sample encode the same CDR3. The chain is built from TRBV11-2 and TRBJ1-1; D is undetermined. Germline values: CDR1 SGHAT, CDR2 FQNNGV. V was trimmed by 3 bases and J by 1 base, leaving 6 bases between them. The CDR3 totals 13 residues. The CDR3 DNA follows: TGTGCCAGCAGCTTTAACGGGAACACTGAAGCTTTCTTT. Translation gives CASSFNGNTEAFF.

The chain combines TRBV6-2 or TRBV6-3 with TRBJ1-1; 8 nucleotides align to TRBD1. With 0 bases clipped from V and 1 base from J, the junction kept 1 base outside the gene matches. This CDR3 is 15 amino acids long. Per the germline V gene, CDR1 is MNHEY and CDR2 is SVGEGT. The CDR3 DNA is TGTGCCAGCAGTTACTCTGGACAGGGGAACACTGAAGCTTTCTTT. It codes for CASSYSGQGNTEAFF.

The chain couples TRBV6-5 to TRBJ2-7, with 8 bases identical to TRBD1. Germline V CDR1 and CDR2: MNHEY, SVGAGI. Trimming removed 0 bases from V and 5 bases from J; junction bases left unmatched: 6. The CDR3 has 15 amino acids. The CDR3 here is CASSYSTRGLNEQYF. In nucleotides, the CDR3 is TGTGCCAGCAGTTACTCGACCAGGGGGCTTAACGAGCAGTACTTC.

The CDR3 sequence: CASSVAGGTYAEAFF. CDR3 nucleotide sequence: TGTGCCAGCAGCGTAGCAGGGGGAACTTACGCTGAAGCTTTCTTT. This chain connects TRBV9 to TRBJ1-1, with 7 positions matching TRBD1. V was pared by 0 bases and J by 6 bases, with 8 bases of the junction left unmatched. The CDR3 length is 15 residues. The germline gives CDR1 SGDLS, CDR2 YYNGEE.

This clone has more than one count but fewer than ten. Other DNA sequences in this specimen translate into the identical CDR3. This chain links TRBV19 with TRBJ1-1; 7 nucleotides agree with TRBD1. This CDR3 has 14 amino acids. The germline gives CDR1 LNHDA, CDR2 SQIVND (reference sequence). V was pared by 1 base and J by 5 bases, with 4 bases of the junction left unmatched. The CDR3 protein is CASSIAGGRTEAFF. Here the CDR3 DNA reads TGTGCCAGTAGTATAGCAGGGGGGCGGACTGAAGCTTTCTTT.

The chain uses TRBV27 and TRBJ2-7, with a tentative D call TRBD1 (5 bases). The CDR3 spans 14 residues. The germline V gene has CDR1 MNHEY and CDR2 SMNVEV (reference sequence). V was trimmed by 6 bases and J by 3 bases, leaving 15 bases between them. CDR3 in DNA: TGTGCCAGCAGCCCCGACAGAGCCTACTACGAGCAGTACTTC. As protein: CASSPDRAYYEQYF.

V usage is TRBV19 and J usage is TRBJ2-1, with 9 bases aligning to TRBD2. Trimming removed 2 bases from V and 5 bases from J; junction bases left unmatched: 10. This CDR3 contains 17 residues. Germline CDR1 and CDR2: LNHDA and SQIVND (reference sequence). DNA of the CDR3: TGTGCCAGTAGTATATTATACAGCGGGGGGACTAACAATGAGCAGTTCTTC. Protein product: CASSILYSGGTNNEQFF.